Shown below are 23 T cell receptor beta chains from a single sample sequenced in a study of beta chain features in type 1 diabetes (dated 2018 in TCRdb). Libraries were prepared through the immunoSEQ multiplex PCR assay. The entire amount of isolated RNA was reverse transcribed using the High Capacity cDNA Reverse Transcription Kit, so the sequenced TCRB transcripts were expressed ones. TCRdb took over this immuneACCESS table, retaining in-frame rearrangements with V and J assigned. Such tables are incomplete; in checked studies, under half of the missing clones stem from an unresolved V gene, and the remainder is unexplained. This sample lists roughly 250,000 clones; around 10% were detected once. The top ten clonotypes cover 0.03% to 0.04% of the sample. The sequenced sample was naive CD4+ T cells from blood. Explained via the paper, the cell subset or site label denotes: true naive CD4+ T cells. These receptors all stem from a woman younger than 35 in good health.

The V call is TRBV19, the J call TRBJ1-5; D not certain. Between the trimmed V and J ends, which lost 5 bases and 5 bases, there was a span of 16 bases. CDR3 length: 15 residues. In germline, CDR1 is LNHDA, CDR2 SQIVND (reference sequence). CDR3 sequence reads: CASSLGVGSYQPQHF. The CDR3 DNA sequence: TGTGCCAGTAGTCTCGGAGTTGGCAGTTATCAGCCCCAGCATTTT.

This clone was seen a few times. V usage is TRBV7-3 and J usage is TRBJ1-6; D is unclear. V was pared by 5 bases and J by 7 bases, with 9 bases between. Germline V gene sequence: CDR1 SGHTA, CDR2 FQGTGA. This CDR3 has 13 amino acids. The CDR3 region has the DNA TGTGCCAGCAGCCCCGGAGGGAATTCACCCCTCCACTTT. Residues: CASSPGGNSPLHF.

This CDR3 is CASTAGATNTGELFF. The DNA of the CDR3 is TGTGCCAGCACGGCAGGGGCGACCAACACCGGGGAGCTGTTTTTT. The chain couples TRBV2 to TRBJ2-2, with D possibly TRBD1 on 6 matching bases. The V gene lost 7 bases and the J gene lost 2 bases, with 14 bases spanning the gap. This CDR3 comprises 15 residues. CDR1 and CDR2 from the germline V gene are SNHLY and FYNNEI.

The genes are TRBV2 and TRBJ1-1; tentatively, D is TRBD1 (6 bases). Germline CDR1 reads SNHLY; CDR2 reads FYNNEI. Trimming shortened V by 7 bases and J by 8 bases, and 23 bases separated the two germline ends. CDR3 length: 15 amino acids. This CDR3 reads CASNPREGGAKEAFF. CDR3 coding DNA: TGTGCCAGCAACCCAAGGGAGGGGGGAGCTAAAGAAGCTTTCTTT.

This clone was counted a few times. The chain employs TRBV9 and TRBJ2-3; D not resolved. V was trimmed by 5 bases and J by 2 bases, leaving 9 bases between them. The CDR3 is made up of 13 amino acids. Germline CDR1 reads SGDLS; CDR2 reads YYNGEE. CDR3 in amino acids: CASRRGFTDTQYF. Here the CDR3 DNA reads TGTGCCAGCAGGCGCGGTTTCACAGATACGCAGTATTTT.

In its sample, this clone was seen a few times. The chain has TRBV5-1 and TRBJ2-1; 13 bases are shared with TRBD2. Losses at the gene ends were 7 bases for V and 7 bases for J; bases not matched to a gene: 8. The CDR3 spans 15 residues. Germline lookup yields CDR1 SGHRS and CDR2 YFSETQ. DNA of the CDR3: TGCGCCAGCCGGACACTAGCGGGAGGGCCGAATGAGCAGTTCTTC. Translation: CASRTLAGGPNEQFF.

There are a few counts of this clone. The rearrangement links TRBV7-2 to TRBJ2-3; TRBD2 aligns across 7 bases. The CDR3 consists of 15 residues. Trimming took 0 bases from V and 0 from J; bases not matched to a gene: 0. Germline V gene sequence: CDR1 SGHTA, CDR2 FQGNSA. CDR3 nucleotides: TGTGCCAGCAGCTTAGCGGGGGGGAGCACAGATACGCAGTATTTT. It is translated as CASSLAGGSTDTQYF.

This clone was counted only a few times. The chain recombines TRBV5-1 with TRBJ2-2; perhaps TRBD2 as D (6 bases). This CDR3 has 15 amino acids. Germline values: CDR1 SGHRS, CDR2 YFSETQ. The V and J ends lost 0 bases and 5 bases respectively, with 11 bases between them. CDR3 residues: CASSLVARGTGELFF. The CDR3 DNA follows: TGCGCCAGCAGCTTGGTTGCACGGGGGACCGGGGAGCTGTTTTTT. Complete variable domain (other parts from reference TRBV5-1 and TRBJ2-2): KAGVTQTPRYLIKTRGQQVTLSCSPISGHRSVSWYQQTPGQGLQFLFEYFSETQRNKGNFPGRFSGRQFSNSRSEMNVSTLELGDSALYLCASSLVARGTGELFFGEGSRLTVL.

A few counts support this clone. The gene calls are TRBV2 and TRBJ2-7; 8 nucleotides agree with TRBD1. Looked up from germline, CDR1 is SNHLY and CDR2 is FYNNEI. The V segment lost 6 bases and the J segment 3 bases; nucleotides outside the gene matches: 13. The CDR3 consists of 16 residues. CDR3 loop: CASSESRGRPRYEQYF. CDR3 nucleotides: TGTGCCAGCAGCGAAAGCAGGGGGCGCCCCCGCTACGAGCAGTACTTC.

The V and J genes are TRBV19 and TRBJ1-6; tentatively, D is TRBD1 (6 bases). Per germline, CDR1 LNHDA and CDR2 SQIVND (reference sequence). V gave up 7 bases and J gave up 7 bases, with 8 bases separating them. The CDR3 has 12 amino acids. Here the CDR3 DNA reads TGTGCCAGTACAGGGGAGAATTCACCCCTCCACTTT. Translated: CASTGENSPLHF.

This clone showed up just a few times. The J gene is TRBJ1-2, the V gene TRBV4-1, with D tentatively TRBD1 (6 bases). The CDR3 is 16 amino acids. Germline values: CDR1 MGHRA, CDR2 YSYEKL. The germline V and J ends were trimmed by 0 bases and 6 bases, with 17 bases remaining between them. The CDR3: CASSQDLEQGVDGYTF. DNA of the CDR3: TGCGCCAGCAGCCAAGATCTTGAACAGGGTGTGGATGGCTACACCTTC.

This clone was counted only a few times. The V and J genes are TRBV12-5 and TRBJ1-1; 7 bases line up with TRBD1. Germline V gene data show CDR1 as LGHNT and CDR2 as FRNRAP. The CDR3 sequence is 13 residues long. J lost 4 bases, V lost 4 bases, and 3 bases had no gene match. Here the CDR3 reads CASGSQGGTEAFF. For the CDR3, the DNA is TGTGCTAGTGGTTCCCAGGGGGGCACTGAAGCTTTCTTT.

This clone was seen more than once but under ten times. The CDR3 DNA follows: TGCGCCAGCAGCTTGGCCCCGTCGTATGAGCAGTTCTTC. Protein product: CASSLAPSYEQFF. The V gene is TRBV5-1, the J gene TRBJ2-1; no firm D call. Germline CDR1 SGHRS, CDR2 YFSETQ. The V end lost 0 bases, the J end lost 8 bases, and 9 bases lay between the germline ends. The CDR3 is 13 amino acids.

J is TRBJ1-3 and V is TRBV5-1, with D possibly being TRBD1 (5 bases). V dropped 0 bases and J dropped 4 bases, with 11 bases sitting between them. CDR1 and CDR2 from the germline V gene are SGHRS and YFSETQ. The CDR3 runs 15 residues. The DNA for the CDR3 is TGCGCCAGCAGCTTGGAGGTGGGGCGCGGAAACACCATATATTTT. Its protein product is CASSLEVGRGNTIYF.

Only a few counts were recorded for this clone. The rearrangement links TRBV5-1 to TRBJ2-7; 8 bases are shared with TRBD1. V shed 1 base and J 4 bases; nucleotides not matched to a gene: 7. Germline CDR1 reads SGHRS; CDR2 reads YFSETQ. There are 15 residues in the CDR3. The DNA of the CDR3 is TGCGCCAGCAGCTTGTGGCAGGGGGCGCGATACGAGCAGTACTTC. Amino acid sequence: CASSLWQGARYEQYF.

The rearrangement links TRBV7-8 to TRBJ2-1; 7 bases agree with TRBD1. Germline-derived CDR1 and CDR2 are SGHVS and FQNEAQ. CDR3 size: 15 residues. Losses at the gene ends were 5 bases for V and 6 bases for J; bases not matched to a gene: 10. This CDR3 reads CASSPTGRSFNEQFF. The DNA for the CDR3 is TGTGCCAGCAGCCCGACAGGGCGTTCGTTCAATGAGCAGTTCTTC.

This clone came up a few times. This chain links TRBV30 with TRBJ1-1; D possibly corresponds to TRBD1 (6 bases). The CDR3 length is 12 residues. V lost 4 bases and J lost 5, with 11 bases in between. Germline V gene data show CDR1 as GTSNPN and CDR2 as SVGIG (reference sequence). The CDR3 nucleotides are TGTGCCTGGATCCAGGGGATGACTGAAGCTTTCTTT. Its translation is CAWIQGMTEAFF.

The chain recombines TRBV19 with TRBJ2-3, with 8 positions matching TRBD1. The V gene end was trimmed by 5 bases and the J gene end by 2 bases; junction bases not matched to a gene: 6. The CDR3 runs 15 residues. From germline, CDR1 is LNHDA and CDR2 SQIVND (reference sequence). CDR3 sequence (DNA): TGTGCCAGTAGTTCGCCGGGACAGGTCACAGATACGCAGTATTTT. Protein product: CASSSPGQVTDTQYF.

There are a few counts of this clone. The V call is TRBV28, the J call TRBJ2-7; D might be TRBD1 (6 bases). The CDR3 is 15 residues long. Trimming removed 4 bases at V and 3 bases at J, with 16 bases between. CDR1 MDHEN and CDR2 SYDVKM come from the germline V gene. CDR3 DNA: TGTGCCAGCAGTTCGAGCAACTGGGACAACTACGAGCAGTACTTC. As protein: CASSSSNWDNYEQYF.

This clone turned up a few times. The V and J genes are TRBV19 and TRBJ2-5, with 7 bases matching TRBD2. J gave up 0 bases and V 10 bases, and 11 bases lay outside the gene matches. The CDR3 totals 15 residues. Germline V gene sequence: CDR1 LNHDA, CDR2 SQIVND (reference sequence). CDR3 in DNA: TGTGCCACCGGTTGGGTGGGGGGGAACCAAGAGACCCAGTACTTC. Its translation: CATGWVGGNQETQYF.

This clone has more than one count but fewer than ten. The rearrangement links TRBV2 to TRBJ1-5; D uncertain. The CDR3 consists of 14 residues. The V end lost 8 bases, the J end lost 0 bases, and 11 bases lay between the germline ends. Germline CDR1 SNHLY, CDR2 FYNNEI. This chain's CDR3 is CASARDYSNQPQHF. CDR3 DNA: TGTGCCAGCGCGAGGGATTATAGCAATCAGCCCCAGCATTTT. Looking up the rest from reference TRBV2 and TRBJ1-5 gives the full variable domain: EPEVTQTPSHQVTQMGQEVILRCVPISNHLYFYWYRQILGQKVEFLVSFYNNEISEKSEIFDDQFSVERPDGSNFTLKIRSTKLEDSAMYFCASARDYSNQPQHFGDGTRLSIL.

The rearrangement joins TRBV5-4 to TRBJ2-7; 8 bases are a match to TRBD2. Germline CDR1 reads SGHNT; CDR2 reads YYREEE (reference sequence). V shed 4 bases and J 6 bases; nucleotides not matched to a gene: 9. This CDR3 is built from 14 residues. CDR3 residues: CASSEGLVGGEQYF. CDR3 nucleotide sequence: TGTGCCAGCAGCGAGGGACTAGTGGGCGGCGAGCAGTACTTC.

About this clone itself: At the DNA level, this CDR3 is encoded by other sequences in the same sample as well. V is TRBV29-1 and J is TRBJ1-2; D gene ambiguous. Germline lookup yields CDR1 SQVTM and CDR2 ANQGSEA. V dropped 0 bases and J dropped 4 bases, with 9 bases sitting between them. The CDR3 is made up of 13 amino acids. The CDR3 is CSVEERTAYGYTF. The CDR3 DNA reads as TGCAGCGTTGAAGAGAGAACAGCCTATGGCTACACCTTC.